Following are 6 T cell receptor beta chains from one sample sequenced in a study of identical twins. A single record per CDR3 protein comes from TCRdb applying MiXCR to the 5' RACE reads. Here the sample spans 690,000 or so distinct CDR3 sequences, approximately 9% being singletons. These same data were also listed under a study on yellow fever vaccine responses in identical twins.

Sequenced input: PBMCs. The receptors were sampled from a woman aged 18 to 35 in good health.

This clonotype was seen only a few times. The chain uses TRBV6-2 or TRBV6-3 and TRBJ2-7; 7 bases agree with TRBD1. CDR3 length: 16 residues. V lost 0 bases to trimming and J lost 3 bases; unmatched junction nucleotides: 8. Germline CDR1 reads MNHEY; CDR2 reads SVGEGT. The CDR3 region has the DNA TGTGCCAGCAGTTACTCCGGGACAGTCATATTCTACGAGCAGTACTTC. This gives the protein CASSYSGTVIFYEQYF.

There are many counts of this clonotype. The J gene is TRBJ2-7, the V gene TRBV4-1; D possibly corresponds to TRBD2 (5 bases). Trimming left V 0 bases short and J 2 bases short, with 11 bases between. From germline, CDR1 is MGHRA and CDR2 YSYEKL. The CDR3 loop spans 15 amino acids. The CDR3 region is CASSQDLSGTYEQYF. CDR3 in DNA: TGCGCCAGCAGCCAAGATTTAAGCGGCACCTACGAGCAGTACTTC.

This sequence joins TRBV20-1 and TRBJ2-1; 9 bases agree with TRBD2. The CDR3 spans 14 residues. V lost 1 base, J lost 5 bases, and 3 bases stayed unmatched. Germline loops: CDR1 DFQATT, CDR2 SNEGSKA (reference sequence). CDR3 in DNA: TGCAGTGCTAGAGGTCTAGCGGGAAACAATGAGCAGTTCTTC. As protein: CSARGLAGNNEQFF.

The chain joins TRBV6-1 to TRBJ2-2; 7 bases agree with TRBD1. V lost 7 bases and J lost 0; bases outside the gene matches: 8. In germline, CDR1 is MNHNS, CDR2 SASEGT. The CDR3 has 16 residues. CDR3 loop: CASTYPGTANTGELFF. DNA for the CDR3: TGTGCCAGCACCTACCCGGGGACAGCGAACACCGGGGAGCTGTTTTTT.

This chain uses TRBV9 with TRBJ2-1, with TRBD2 identical over 9 bases. The J segment lost 7 bases and the V segment lost 0 bases, leaving 8 bases of the junction unmatched. Looked up from germline, CDR1 is SGDLS and CDR2 is YYNGEE. The CDR3 extends over 16 amino acids. This CDR3 reads CASSVERGRASNEQFF. For the CDR3, the DNA is TGTGCCAGCAGCGTAGAACGCGGGAGGGCCAGTAATGAGCAGTTCTTC.

The V call is TRBV7-9, the J call TRBJ1-5; D might be TRBD1 (6 bases). The CDR3 length is 15 residues. The germline CDR1 and CDR2 sequences are SEHNR and FQNEAQ (reference sequence). The ends were cut back, 1 base at V and 3 bases at J, with 10 bases in the middle. The CDR3 is CASSLDQGSNQPQHF. The CDR3 bases are TGTGCCAGCAGCTTAGACCAGGGGTCCAATCAGCCCCAGCATTTT.